This TCR beta chain was recorded in a study of CD8 T cells in Susac syndrome. In the study overall: At blood draw, Susac syndrome patients were therapy-naive, on corticosteroids, or on intravenous immunoglobulin alone. Whole-study findings and limits: The peak of CD8+ clonal expansion in Susac was seen in TEMRA cells and active patients.

Random hexamers served to reverse transcribe roughly 0.45 to 1 ug RNA. Amplification of TCR beta CDR3 by immunoSEQ multiplex PCR spanned 54 Vbeta and 13 Jbeta. TCRdb processed the immunoSEQ multiplex PCR reads anew with MiXCR; each CDR3 protein has one entry. Here the sample spans about 190,000 distinct CDR3 sequences, 85% to 95% being singletons. In regard to this clonotype: What it binds is not known. Relative to the germline gene, one junction end is altered; a read error may explain this.

The sequenced material came from CD8+ T cells from PBMCs. This TCR was recovered from a human donor with Susac syndrome.

Here the CDR3 DNA reads TGTGCCACCAGCAGGGACACAGGTACGCAGTATTTT. It yields the protein CATSRDTGTQYF. V and J are TRBV15 and TRBJ2-3, with TRBD1 as a possible D gene (5 bases). Germline CDR1 and CDR2: LNHNV and YYDKDF (reference sequence). The CDR3 loop spans 12 amino acids.